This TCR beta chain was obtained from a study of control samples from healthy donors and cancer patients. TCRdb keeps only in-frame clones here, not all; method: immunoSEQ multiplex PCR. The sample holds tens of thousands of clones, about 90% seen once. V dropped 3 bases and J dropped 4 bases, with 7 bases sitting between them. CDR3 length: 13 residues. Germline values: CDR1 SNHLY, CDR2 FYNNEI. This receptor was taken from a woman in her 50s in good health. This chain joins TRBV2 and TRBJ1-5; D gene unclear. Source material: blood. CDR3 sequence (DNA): TGTGCCAGCAGTGACAGGTTTAATCAGCCCCAGCATTTT. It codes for CASSDRFNQPQHF.